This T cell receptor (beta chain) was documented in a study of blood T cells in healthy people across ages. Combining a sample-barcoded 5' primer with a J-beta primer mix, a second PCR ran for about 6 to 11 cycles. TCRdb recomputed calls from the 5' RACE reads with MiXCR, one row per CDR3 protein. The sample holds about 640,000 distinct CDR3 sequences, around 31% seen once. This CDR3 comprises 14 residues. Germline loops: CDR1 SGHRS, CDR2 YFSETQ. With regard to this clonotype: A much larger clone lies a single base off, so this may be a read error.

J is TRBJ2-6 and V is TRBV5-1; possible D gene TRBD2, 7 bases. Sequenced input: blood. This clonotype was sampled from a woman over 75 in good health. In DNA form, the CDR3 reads TGCGCCAGCAGCTTGAGGGGGGGGGCCAACGTCCGGACTTTC. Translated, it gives CASSLRGGANVRTF.